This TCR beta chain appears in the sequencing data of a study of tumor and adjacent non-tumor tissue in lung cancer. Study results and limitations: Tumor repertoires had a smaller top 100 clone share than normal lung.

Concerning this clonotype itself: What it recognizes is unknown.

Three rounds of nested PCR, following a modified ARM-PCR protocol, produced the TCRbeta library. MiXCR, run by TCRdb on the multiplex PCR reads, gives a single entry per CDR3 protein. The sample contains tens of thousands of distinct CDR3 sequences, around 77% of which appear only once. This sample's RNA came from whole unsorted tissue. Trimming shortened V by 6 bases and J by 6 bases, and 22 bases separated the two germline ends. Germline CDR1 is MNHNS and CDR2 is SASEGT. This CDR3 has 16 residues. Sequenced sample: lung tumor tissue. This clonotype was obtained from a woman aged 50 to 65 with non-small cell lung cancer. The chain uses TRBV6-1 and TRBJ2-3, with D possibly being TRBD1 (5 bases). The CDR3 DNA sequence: TGTGCCAGCAGCCAGATTGGACAAGCCAGCGCGGATACGCAGTATTTT. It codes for CASSQIGQASADTQYF.